This TCR beta chain was documented in a study of T cell repertoires in cytomegalovirus infection (dated by TCRdb to between 2019 and 2020). Broadly, across the study: The peptide stimulations were aimed at well-studied HLA-B-restricted epitopes as well as recently identified HLA-C-restricted CMV epitopes, whose presentation resists viral immunomodulation. The HLA type of each donor mattered for the analysis, because public TCR beta signatures pointed to carriage of CMV infection along with the matching HLA type. The full study reports these points: Carriers of CMV infection plus the relevant HLA type were discriminated by the cumulative frequency of public TCR beta family members in the study cohort and in an independent 352-donor cohort. The ex vivo response was dominated by HLA-C-restricted CMV-specific TCR beta clonotypes, which also provided the single most frequent clonotype in two of eight donors.

As to this clonotype: There is no known antigen for this receptor. Per-base qualities were not stored, and no clone one base away is much larger.

The sequencing machine was an Illumina HiSeq 1500. The public reads were run again by TCRdb, first through fastp at Q25 and then through MiXCR, and only productive beta chains were kept. Rows with a matching CDR3 protein are joined into one entry that keeps the most common DNA and genes. For this sample there are hundreds of thousands of distinct CDR3 sequences; roughly a third appear just once. The ten largest clones add up to 18% of the sample. The sample's treatment or condition label, in plain terms: in vitro stimulation with specific CMV peptide epitopes to enrich CMV-specific T cells. V drops 4 bases and J drops 2 bases, leaving 15 bases in between. The CDR3 covers 16 residues, taking in both the cysteine and the phenylalanine. The DNA shown is the 48-base CDR3, in frame from base 1.

The TCR originated in a human donor in good health (CMV status not recorded). Some clones in this sample may be carry-over from other donors' samples. Sequencing used cultured PBMCs, obtained from culture after CMV antigen stimulation. The chain links TRBV12-3 or TRBV12-4 with TRBJ1-5, with a tentative D gene TRBD1 over 6 matching bases. DNA sequence: TGTGCCAGCAGTTCCAGCGGGGGGCTTGGCAATCAGCCCCAGCATTTT. It encodes CASSSSGGLGNQPQHF.